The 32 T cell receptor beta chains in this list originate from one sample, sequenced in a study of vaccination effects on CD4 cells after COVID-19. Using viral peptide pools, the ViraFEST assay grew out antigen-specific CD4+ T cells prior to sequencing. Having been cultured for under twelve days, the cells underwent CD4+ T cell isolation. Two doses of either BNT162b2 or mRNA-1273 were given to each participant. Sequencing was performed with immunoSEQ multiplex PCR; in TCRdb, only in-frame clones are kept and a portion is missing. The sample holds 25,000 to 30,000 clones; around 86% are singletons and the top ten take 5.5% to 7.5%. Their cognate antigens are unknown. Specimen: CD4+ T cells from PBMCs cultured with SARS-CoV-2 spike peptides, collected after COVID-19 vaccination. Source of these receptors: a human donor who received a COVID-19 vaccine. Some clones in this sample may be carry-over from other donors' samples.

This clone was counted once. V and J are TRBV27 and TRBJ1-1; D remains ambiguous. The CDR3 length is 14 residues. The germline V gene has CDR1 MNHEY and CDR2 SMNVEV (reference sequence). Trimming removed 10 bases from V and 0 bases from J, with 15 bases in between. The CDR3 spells CATQDTVLNTEAFF. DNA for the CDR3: TGTGCCACCCAAGATACTGTACTGAACACTGAAGCTTTCTTT.

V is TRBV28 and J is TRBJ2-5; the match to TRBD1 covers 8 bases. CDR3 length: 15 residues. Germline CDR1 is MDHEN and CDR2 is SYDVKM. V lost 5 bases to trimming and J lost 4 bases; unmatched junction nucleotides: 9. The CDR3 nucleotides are TGTGCCAGCAGTCCAATTGGACAGGGAGCAGAGACCCAGTACTTC. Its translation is CASSPIGQGAETQYF.

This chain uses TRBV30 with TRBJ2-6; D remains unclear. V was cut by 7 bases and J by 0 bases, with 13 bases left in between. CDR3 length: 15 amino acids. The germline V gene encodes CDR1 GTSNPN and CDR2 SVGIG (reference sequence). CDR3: CALYVRRSGANVLTF. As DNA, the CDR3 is TGTGCCTTATACGTCAGGCGCTCTGGGGCCAACGTCCTGACTTTC.

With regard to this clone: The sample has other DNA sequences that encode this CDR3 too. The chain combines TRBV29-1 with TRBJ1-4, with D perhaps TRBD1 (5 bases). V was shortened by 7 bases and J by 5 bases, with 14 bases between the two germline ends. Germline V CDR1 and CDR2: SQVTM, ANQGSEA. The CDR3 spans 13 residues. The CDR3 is CSATGQINEKLFF. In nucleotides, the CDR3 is TGCAGCGCCACGGGGCAGATAAATGAAAAACTGTTTTTT.

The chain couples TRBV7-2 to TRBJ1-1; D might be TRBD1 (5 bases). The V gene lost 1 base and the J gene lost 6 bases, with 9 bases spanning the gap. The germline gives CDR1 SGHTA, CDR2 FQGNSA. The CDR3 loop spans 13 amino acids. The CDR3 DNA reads TGTGCCAGCAGCTTAGAGGGGATCGCTGAAGCTTTCTTT. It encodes CASSLEGIAEAFF.

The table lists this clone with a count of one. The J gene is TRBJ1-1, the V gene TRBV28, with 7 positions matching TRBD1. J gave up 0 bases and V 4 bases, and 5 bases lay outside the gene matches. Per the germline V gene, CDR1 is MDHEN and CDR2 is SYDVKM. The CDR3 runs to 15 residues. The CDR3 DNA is TGTGCCAGCAGTTCCCGGGACAGAATGAACACTGAAGCTTTCTTT. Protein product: CASSSRDRMNTEAFF.

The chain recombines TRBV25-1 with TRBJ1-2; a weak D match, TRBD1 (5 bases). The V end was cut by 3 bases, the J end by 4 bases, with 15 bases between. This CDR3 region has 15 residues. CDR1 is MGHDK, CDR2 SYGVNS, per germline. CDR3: CASSDLDRGIYGYTF. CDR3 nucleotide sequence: TGTGCCAGCAGTGACTTGGATAGGGGTATCTATGGCTACACCTTC.

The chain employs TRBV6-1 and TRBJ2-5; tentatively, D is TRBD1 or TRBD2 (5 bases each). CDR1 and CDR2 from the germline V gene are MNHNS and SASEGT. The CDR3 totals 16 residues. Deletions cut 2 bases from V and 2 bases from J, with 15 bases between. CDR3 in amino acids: CASSELVRGGQETQYF. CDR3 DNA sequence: TGTGCCAGCAGTGAATTGGTGAGGGGTGGTCAAGAGACCCAGTACTTC.

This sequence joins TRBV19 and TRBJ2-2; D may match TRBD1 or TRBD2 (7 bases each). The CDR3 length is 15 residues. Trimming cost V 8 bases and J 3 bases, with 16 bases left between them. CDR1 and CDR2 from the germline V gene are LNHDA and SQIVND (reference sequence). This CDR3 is CASSRGGRDTGELFF. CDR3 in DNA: TGTGCCAGTTCCAGGGGGGGGAGAGACACCGGGGAGCTGTTTTTT.

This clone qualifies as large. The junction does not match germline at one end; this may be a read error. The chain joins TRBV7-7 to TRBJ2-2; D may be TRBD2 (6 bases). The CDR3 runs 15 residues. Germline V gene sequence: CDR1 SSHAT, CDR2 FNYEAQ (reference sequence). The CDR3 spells CASSLATGDTGELFF. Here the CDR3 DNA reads TGTGCCAGCAGCCTAGCGACCGGGGACACCGGGGAGCTGTTTTTT.

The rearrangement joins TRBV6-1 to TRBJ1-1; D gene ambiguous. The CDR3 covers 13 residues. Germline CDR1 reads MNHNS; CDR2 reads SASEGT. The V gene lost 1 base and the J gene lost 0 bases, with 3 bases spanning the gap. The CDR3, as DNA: TGTGCCAGCAGTGAAGAAATGAACACTGAAGCTTTCTTT. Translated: CASSEEMNTEAFF.

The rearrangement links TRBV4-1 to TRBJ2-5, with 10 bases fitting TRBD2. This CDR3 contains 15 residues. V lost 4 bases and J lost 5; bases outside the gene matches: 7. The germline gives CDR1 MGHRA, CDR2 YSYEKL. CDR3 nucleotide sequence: TGCGCCAGCAGCCCGTTAGCGGGGGGAGGGGAGACCCAGTACTTC. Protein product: CASSPLAGGGETQYF.

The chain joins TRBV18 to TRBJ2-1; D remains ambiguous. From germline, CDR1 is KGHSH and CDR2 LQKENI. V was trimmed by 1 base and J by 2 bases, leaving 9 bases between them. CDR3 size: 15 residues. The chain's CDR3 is CASSPLVGTYNEQFF. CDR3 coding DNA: TGTGCCAGCTCACCACTGGTAGGGACCTACAATGAGCAGTTCTTC.

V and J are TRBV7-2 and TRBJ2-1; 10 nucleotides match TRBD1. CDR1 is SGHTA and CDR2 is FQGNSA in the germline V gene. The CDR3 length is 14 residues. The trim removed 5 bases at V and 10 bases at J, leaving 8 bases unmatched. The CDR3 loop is CASSTDRGRGEQFF. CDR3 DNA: TGTGCCAGCAGCACCGACAGGGGGCGTGGGGAGCAGTTCTTC.

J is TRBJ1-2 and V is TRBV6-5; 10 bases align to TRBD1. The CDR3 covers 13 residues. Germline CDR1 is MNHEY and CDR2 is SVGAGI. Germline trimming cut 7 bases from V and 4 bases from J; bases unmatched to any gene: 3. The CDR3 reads CASTRDRGYGYTF. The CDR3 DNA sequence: TGTGCCAGCACCCGGGACAGGGGCTATGGCTACACCTTC.

The CDR3 DNA reads TGTGCCAGCAGGCCGGACAGGGGAGATGAGCAGTTCTTC. Its protein product is CASRPDRGDEQFF. The genes are TRBV6-4 and TRBJ2-1; 9 bases line up with TRBD1. CDR3 size: 13 residues. The trim removed 6 bases at V and 8 bases at J, leaving 5 bases unmatched. The germline CDR1 and CDR2 sequences are MRHNA and SNTAGT.

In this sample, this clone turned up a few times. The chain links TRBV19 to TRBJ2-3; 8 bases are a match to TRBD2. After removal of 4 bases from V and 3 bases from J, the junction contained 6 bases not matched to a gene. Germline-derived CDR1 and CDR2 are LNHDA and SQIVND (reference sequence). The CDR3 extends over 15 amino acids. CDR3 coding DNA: TGTGCCAGTAGTACCCGTAGCGGGGTAACAGATACGCAGTATTTT. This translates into CASSTRSGVTDTQYF.

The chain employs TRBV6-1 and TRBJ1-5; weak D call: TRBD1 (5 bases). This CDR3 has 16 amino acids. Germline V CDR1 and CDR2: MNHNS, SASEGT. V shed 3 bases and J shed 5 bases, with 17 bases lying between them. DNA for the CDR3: TGTGCCAGCAGTGACATTGACAGCCTACCTTATCAGCCCCAGCATTTT. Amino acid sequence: CASSDIDSLPYQPQHF.

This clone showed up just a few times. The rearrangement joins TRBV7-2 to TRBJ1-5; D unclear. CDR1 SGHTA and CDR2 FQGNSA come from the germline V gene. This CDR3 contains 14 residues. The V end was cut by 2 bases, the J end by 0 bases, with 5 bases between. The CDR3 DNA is TGTGCCAGCAGCTTAACGGCTAGCAATCAGCCCCAGCATTTT. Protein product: CASSLTASNQPQHF.

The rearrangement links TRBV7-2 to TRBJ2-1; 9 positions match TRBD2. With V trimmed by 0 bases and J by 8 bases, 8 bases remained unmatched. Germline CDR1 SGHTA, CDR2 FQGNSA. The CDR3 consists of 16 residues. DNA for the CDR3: TGTGCCAGCAGCTTAGCGGCGGCTAGCGGGGAACATGAGCAGTTCTTC. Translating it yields CASSLAAASGEHEQFF.

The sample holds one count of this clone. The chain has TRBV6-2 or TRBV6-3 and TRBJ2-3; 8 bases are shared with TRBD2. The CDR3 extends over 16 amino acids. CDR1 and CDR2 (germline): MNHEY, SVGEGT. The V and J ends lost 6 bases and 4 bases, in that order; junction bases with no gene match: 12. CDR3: CASSPSRTGGPDTQYF. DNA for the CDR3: TGTGCCAGCAGCCCCTCCCGAACGGGGGGGCCAGATACGCAGTATTTT.

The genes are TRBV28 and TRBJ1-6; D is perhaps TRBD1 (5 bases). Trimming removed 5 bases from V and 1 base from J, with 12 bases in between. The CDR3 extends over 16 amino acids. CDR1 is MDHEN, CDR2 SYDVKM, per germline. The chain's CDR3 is CASSPLDRSYNSPLHF. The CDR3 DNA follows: TGTGCCAGCAGTCCCCTCGACAGATCCTATAATTCACCCCTCCACTTT.

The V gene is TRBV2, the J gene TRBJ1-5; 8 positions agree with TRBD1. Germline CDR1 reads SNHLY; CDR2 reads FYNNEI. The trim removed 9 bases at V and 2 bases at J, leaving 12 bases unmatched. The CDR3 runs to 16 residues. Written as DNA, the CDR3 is TGTGCCAGTCAGGACCAGGGGGCCTGGGGCAATCAGCCCCAGCATTTT. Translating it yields CASQDQGAWGNQPQHF.

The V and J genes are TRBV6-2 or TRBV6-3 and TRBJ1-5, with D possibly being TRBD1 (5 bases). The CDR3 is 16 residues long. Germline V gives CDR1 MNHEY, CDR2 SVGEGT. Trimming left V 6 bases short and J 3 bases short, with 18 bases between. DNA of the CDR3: TGTGCCAGCAGCCCTGCGGGGCGGCGGTACAATCAGCCCCAGCATTTT. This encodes CASSPAGRRYNQPQHF.

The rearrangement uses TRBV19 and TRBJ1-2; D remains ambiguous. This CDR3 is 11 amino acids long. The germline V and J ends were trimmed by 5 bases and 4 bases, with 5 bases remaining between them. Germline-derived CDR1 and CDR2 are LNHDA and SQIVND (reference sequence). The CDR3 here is CASSEGYGYTF. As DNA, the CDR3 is TGTGCCAGTAGTGAAGGCTATGGCTACACCTTC.

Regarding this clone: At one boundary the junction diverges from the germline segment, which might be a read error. CDR3 region: CASSLVGSRSF. The CDR3, as DNA: TGTGCCAGCAGTTTAGTTGGGTCCAGGAGCTTC. The gene calls are TRBV12-3 or TRBV12-4 and TRBJ1-2; D is undetermined. This CDR3 spans 11 amino acids.

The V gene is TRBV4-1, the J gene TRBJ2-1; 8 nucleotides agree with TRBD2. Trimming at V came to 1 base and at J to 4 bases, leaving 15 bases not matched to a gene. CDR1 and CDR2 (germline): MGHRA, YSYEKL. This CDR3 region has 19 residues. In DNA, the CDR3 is TGCGCCAGCAGCCAAGTGCTTCTGGGGGGGACTAGGGTATACAATGAGCAGTTCTTC. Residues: CASSQVLLGGTRVYNEQFF.

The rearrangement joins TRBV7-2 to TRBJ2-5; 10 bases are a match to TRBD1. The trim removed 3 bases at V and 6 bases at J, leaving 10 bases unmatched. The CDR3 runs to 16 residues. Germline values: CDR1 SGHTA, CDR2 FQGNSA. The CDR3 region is CASSLGTGTGEQTQYF. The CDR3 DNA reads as TGTGCCAGCAGCTTGGGAACCGGGACAGGGGAACAGACCCAGTACTTC.

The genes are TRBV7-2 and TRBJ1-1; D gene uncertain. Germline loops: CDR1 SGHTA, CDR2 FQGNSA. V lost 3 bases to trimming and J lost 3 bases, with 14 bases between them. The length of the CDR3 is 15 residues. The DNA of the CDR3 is TGTGCCAGCAGCTTGTCCGAAAGAAGGGACACTGAAGCTTTCTTT. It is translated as CASSLSERRDTEAFF.

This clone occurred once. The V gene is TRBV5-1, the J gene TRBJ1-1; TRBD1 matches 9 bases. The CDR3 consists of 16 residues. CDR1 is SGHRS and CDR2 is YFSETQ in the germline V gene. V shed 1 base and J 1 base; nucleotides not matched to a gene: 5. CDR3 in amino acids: CASSLTGGAENTEAFF. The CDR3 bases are TGCGCCAGCAGCTTGACAGGGGGCGCGGAGAACACTGAAGCTTTCTTT.

The CDR3 DNA follows: TGTGCCACCAGCAGAGATTTGAGCAATGAGCAGTTCTTC. Protein product: CATSRDLSNEQFF. This chain connects TRBV15 to TRBJ2-1; D gene ambiguous. The germline V gene has CDR1 LNHNV and CDR2 YYDKDF (reference sequence). There are 13 residues in the CDR3. V shed 0 bases and J shed 6 bases, with 6 bases lying between them.

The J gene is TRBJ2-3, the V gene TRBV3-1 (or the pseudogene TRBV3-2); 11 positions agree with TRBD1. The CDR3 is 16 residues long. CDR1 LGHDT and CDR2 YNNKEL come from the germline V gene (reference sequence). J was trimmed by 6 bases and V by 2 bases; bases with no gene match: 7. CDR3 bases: TGTGCCAGCAGCCAACCGGGACAGGGGGTTTGGGATACGCAGTATTTT. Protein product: CASSQPGQGVWDTQYF.